This TCR beta chain is drawn from a study of regulatory T cells. Trimming took off 0 bases at V and 5 bases at J, with 8 bases between the two ends. The CDR3 is 13 amino acids. CDR1 SGHDN and CDR2 FVKESK come from the germline V gene. The PCR used 52 TRBV and 13 TRBJ primers. Some clones are missing from TCRdb's copy, which holds only in-frame ones; the method was immunoSEQ multiplex PCR. The sample has fewer than 13,000 clones; 84% are singletons. The receptor comes from a young adult with CD3G deficiency. Specimen: CD8+ T cells sorted from blood. V gene TRBV14 combines with J gene TRBJ2-7; TRBD1 is a possible D gene (5 bases). The CDR3 here is CASSQDSGNEQYF. The CDR3 DNA follows: TGTGCCAGCAGCCAAGACTCAGGGAACGAGCAGTACTTC.